Listed here are 25 T cell receptor beta chains from one sample, sequenced in a study of PD-L1 blockade in urothelial cancer. Repertoires were generated with immunoSEQ multiplex PCR, while TCRdb's copy carries only in-frame clones and drops some. The repertoire holds about 72,000 clones, with approximately 83% as singletons. Described time point: pretreatment peripheral blood. The specimen comprised PBMCs, sampled around atezolizumab (anti-PD-L1) treatment. These receptors were taken from a man between 60 and 70 years old with urothelial cancer.

The chain has TRBV10-3 and TRBJ2-1, with 7 bases identical to TRBD2. CDR1 is ENHRY, CDR2 SYGVKD, per germline. The CDR3 has 12 residues. After removal of 3 bases from V and 13 bases from J, the junction contained 6 bases not matched to a gene. The CDR3: CAISDPGGFQFF. The CDR3 nucleotides are TGTGCCATCAGTGATCCGGGGGGATTCCAGTTCTTC.

CDR3 protein: CASSIRDRNQPQHF. DNA of the CDR3: TGTGCCAGTAGTATCCGGGACAGGAATCAGCCCCAGCATTTT. This chain joins TRBV19 and TRBJ1-5, with 8 bases that match TRBD1. Per the germline V gene, CDR1 is LNHDA and CDR2 is SQIVND (reference sequence). The CDR3 contains 14 residues. J lost 4 bases, V lost 3 bases, and 2 bases had no gene match.

V is TRBV5-1 and J is TRBJ1-2; possible D gene TRBD1, 5 bases. There are 13 residues in the CDR3. Trimming stripped 2 bases from V and 6 bases from J, with 11 bases between. In germline, CDR1 is SGHRS, CDR2 YFSETQ. The CDR3: CASSLSPGNGYTF. The DNA of the CDR3 is TGCGCCAGCAGCTTATCTCCAGGGAATGGCTACACCTTC.

This clone was seen a handful of times. V usage is TRBV4-1 and J usage is TRBJ1-1, with unresolved D. V lost 0 bases to trimming and J lost 1 base, with 9 bases between them. Germline CDR1 MGHRA, CDR2 YSYEKL. CDR3 length equals 15 residues. The CDR3 DNA follows: TGCGCCAGCAGCCAAGACACGCGGGCGAACACTGAAGCTTTCTTT. It translates to CASSQDTRANTEAFF.

The chain is built from TRBV30 and TRBJ2-5; no firm D call. The ends were cut back, 2 bases at V and 9 bases at J, with 13 bases in the middle. The CDR3 covers 12 residues. The germline CDR1 and CDR2 sequences are GTSNPN and SVGIG (reference sequence). CDR3 protein: CAWSTLLLAQYF. The CDR3, as DNA: TGTGCCTGGAGTACGCTACTCCTGGCCCAGTACTTC.

This clone was counted only a few times. The CDR3 DNA reads TGTGCCAGCGGGACTCCTCGATATAATTCACCCCTCCACTTT. Protein sequence: CASGTPRYNSPLHF. This sequence joins TRBV6-1 and TRBJ1-6, with D maybe TRBD1 (5 bases). This CDR3 comprises 14 residues. V was clipped by 8 bases and J by 4 bases, with 12 bases between them. CDR1 and CDR2 (germline): MNHNS, SASEGT.

This chain joins TRBV28 and TRBJ2-7; 11 nucleotides line up with TRBD2. V shed 0 bases and J 5 bases; nucleotides not matched to a gene: 9. The germline V gene has CDR1 MDHEN and CDR2 SYDVKM. CDR3 length: 17 residues. The DNA of the CDR3 is TGTGCCAGCAGTTTATGGGCTAGCGGGGGGATCCGGGACGAGCAGTACTTC. Translation: CASSLWASGGIRDEQYF.

The V call is TRBV21-1, the J call TRBJ2-1; the table gives TRBD2 as D, unverified against the DNA. TRBV21-1 is an annotated pseudogene. The CDR3 has 18 amino acids. The DNA of the CDR3 is TGTGCCAGCAGCAAGGTAAGGGAGGACGGGGATCAATACAATGAGCAGTTCTTC. Residues: CASSKVREDGDQYNEQFF.

The rearrangement links TRBV11-2 to TRBJ1-3; 7 nucleotides align to TRBD1. V dropped 1 base and J dropped 0; count of bases not matched to a gene: 3. The germline gives CDR1 SGHAT, CDR2 FQNNGV. The CDR3 totals 16 residues. The CDR3 reads CASSLVRDSSGNTIYF. CDR3 bases: TGTGCCAGCAGCTTAGTCCGGGACAGCTCTGGAAACACCATATATTTT. The full variable domain, completed using reference TRBV11-2 and TRBJ1-3, is EAGVAQSPRYKIIEKRQSVAFWCNPISGHATLYWYQQILGQGPKLLIQFQNNGVVDDSQLPKDRFSAERLKGVDSTLKIQPAKLEDSAVYLCASSLVRDSSGNTIYFGEGSWLTVV.

V gene TRBV5-1 combines with J gene TRBJ1-5; D call uncertain. Per germline, CDR1 SGHRS and CDR2 YFSETQ. This CDR3 has 14 amino acids. V was shortened by 4 bases and J by 1 base, with 9 bases between the two germline ends. The CDR3 DNA reads as TGCGCCAGCAGCCAGACACCCAGCAATCAGCCCCAGCATTTT. Translated: CASSQTPSNQPQHF.

In DNA, the CDR3 is TGTGCCAACGCATGGGGACAGGGGTCCTACGAGCAGTACTTC. It yields the protein CANAWGQGSYEQYF. The V call is TRBV6-1, the J call TRBJ2-7, with TRBD1 matching over 10 bases. Trimming cost V 10 bases and J 1 base; bases outside gene matches: 7. The CDR3 extends over 14 amino acids. From germline, CDR1 is MNHNS and CDR2 SASEGT.

This clone was seen a single time. The CDR3 protein is CASSLFQTGIYGYTF. CDR3 DNA sequence: TGTGCCAGCAGCTTATTCCAGACAGGCATCTATGGCTACACCTTC. The V call is TRBV11-2, the J call TRBJ1-2; perhaps TRBD1 as D (6 bases). CDR1 SGHAT and CDR2 FQNNGV come from the germline V gene. Trimming removed 2 bases from V and 4 bases from J, with 14 bases in between. The CDR3 has 15 residues.

The gene calls are TRBV11-2 and TRBJ1-6; 7 nucleotides align to TRBD1. Trimming took 5 bases from V and 4 from J; bases not matched to a gene: 8. Germline lookup yields CDR1 SGHAT and CDR2 FQNNGV. The CDR3 loop spans 16 amino acids. CDR3 amino acids: CASSRDRDNYNSPLHF. The DNA for the CDR3 is TGTGCCAGCAGCCGAGACAGGGACAATTATAATTCACCCCTCCACTTT. Supplemented by reference TRBV11-2 and TRBJ1-6, the full variable domain reads EAGVAQSPRYKIIEKRQSVAFWCNPISGHATLYWYQQILGQGPKLLIQFQNNGVVDDSQLPKDRFSAERLKGVDSTLKIQPAKLEDSAVYLCASSRDRDNYNSPLHFGNGTRLTVT.

V gene TRBV6-5 combines with J gene TRBJ2-5, with TRBD1 matching over 9 bases. The CDR3 runs 16 residues. Germline CDR1 reads MNHEY; CDR2 reads SVGAGI. V lost 0 bases, J lost 5 bases, and 7 bases stayed unmatched. CDR3 in DNA: TGTGCCAGCAGTTACTCCGGGACAGGGCGGGCGGAGACCCAGTACTTC. Encoded protein: CASSYSGTGRAETQYF.

The table lists this clone with a few counts. V is TRBV9 and J is TRBJ2-1; 14 bases agree with TRBD2. Trimming removed 4 bases from V and 5 bases from J; junction bases left unmatched: 8. The CDR3 is 17 residues long. CDR1 and CDR2 from the germline V gene are SGDLS and YYNGEE. The CDR3 is CASSTRLAGGLDNEQFF. CDR3 DNA: TGTGCCAGCAGCACCAGACTAGCGGGGGGGCTGGACAATGAGCAGTTCTTC.

The chain recombines TRBV29-1 with TRBJ2-2, with 10 nucleotides matching TRBD1. The CDR3 loop spans 14 amino acids. The junction had 3 bases not matched to a gene; V was cut back by 6 bases and J by 2 bases. Germline V gene lookup returns CDR1 SQVTM and CDR2 ANQGSEA. The CDR3: CSVGTGANTGELFF. CDR3 sequence (DNA): TGCAGCGTGGGGACAGGGGCCAACACCGGGGAGCTGTTTTTT.

The V and J genes are TRBV6-1 and TRBJ2-3; D may be TRBD1 (6 bases). In germline, CDR1 is MNHNS, CDR2 SASEGT. The CDR3 extends over 15 amino acids. V dropped 4 bases and J dropped 4 bases, with 15 bases sitting between them. DNA for the CDR3: TGTGCCAGCAGTGCCCTGGGGGCGCTCGCAGATACGCAGTATTTT. Protein product: CASSALGALADTQYF.

The rearrangement joins TRBV11-2 to TRBJ1-3; tentative D call: TRBD1 (6 bases). This CDR3 contains 17 residues. CDR1 is SGHAT and CDR2 is FQNNGV in the germline V gene. Trimming left V 4 bases short and J 2 bases short, with 18 bases between. The CDR3 loop reads CASSSQIPGVAGNTIYF. CDR3 in DNA: TGTGCCAGCAGCTCCCAAATACCAGGGGTGGCTGGAAACACCATATATTTT.

This clone has just a few counts. V gene TRBV2 combines with J gene TRBJ2-1; 8 bases align to TRBD2. The J segment lost 7 bases and the V segment lost 7 bases, leaving 6 bases of the junction unmatched. The germline V gene encodes CDR1 SNHLY and CDR2 FYNNEI. CDR3 length equals 13 residues. CDR3 sequence (DNA): TGTGCCAGCAACGGGGGGGAGCGGAATGAGCAGTTCTTC. Translating gives CASNGGERNEQFF.

The chain links TRBV20-1 to TRBJ2-1, with D possibly matching TRBD2 (6 bases). Germline CDR1 reads DFQATT; CDR2 reads SNEGSKA (reference sequence). The germline V and J ends were trimmed by 7 bases and 5 bases, with 6 bases remaining between them. CDR3 length: 10 amino acids. The chain's CDR3 is CSGGDNEQFF. The DNA of the CDR3 is TGCAGTGGGGGGGACAATGAGCAGTTCTTC.

This clone has a single count. V gene TRBV5-4 combines with J gene TRBJ1-6, with D possibly TRBD1 on 6 matching bases. Germline loops: CDR1 SGHNT, CDR2 YYREEE (reference sequence). The CDR3 loop spans 16 amino acids. The V end lost 1 base, the J end lost 6 bases, and 14 bases lay between the germline ends. Here the CDR3 DNA reads TGTGCCAGCAGCTTGCAGGGGACCGTAGGTAATTCACCCCTCCACTTT. Translated, it gives CASSLQGTVGNSPLHF.

The gene calls are TRBV5-6 and TRBJ2-5, with a weak D call TRBD2 (5 bases). Germline V CDR1 and CDR2: SGHDT, YYEEEE. CDR3 size: 14 residues. V lost 1 base and J lost 4, with 11 bases in between. The CDR3 DNA is TGTGCCAGCAGCTTGTCCAGCGGTGGAGAGACCCAGTACTTC. It yields the protein CASSLSSGGETQYF. The complete variable domain, with remaining parts taken from reference TRBV5-6 and TRBJ2-5, reads DAGVTQSPTHLIKTRGQQVTLRCSPKSGHDTVSWYQQALGQGPQFIFQYYEEEERQRGNFPDRFSGHQFPNYSSELNVNALLLGDSALYLCASSLSSGGETQYFGPGTRLLVL.

The chain is built from TRBV19 and TRBJ1-1; D call uncertain. The CDR3 has 13 residues. Germline assignment: CDR1 LNHDA and CDR2 SQIVND (reference sequence). Deletions cut 0 bases from V and 3 bases from J, with 5 bases between. CDR3 DNA sequence: TGTGCCAGTAGTATAGATCGGGACACTGAAGCTTTCTTT. It specifies CASSIDRDTEAFF.

V and J are TRBV6-1 and TRBJ1-2, with 9 positions matching TRBD1. The CDR3 is made up of 14 amino acids. V trimming: 4 bases; J trimming: 6 bases; junction bases outside the gene matches: 6. Germline-derived CDR1 and CDR2 are MNHNS and SASEGT. For the CDR3, the DNA is TGTGCCAGCAGTGGCGGGGACAGGGTTCATGGCTACACCTTC. This codes for CASSGGDRVHGYTF.

This chain links TRBV30 with TRBJ1-1; 9 nucleotides match TRBD1. This CDR3 is built from 13 residues. The germline CDR1 and CDR2 sequences are GTSNPN and SVGIG (reference sequence). The CDR3 DNA reads as TGTACCCAACAGGGGGCCATGAACACTGAAGCTTTCTTT. Protein product: CTQQGAMNTEAFF.